A selection of T cell receptor beta chains follows, all from one sample in a study of blood T cell repertoires in COVID-19. The repertoire was sequenced with immunoSEQ multiplex PCR; TCRdb's copy has only in-frame clones and lacks some. The repertoire holds around 220,000 clones, with about 85% as singletons. Source material: peripheral blood. Every receptor here comes from a man aged 30 to 39 with active or convalescent COVID-19. CDR3s include the opening cysteine and the closing phenylalanine or tryptophan.

>15|TRBJ2-1|TRBV27
CASSLSPRNLDEQFF
>11|TRBJ2-1|TRBV6-2/TRBV6-3
CASSYGREQFF
>14|TRBJ2-3|TRBV28
CASRFGGAVDTQYF
>14|TRBJ2-5|TRBV18
CASSSSLGRETQYF
>15|TRBJ2-1|TRBV3-1/TRBV3-2
CASSQAGGVYNEQFF
>18|TRBJ2-3|TRBV9
CASSVEMTGEKGTDTQYF
>17|TRBJ2-7|TRBV10-1
CASSEKRTGETSYEQYF
>16|TRBJ1-6|TRBV18
CASSPGQRMNNSPLHF
>13|TRBJ2-7|TRBV12-3/TRBV12-4
CASSITGGYEQYF
>13|TRBJ2-7|TRBV30
CAWSVAPRGKQYF
>15|TRBJ2-1|TRBV7-3
CASSLWGGSYNEQFF
>16|TRBJ1-1|TRBV6-7
CASSYPLTGINTEAFF
>15|TRBJ2-3|TRBV24-1
CATSDQIAGVDTQYF
>14|TRBJ2-7|TRBV28
CASSLWDREYEQYF
>12|TRBJ2-7|TRBV10-3
CAISQQGHEQYF
>18|TRBJ1-3|TRBV11-2
CASSFGVGQLLSGNTIYF
>15|TRBJ2-1|TRBV5-5
CASSLWGGSYNEQFF
>16|TRBJ2-7|TRBV7-8
CASSLAQAGNSYEQYF
>16|TRBJ1-1|TRBV28
CASSLSRHSRGTEAFF
>15|TRBJ2-7|TRBV10-1
CASSESEQVANEQYF